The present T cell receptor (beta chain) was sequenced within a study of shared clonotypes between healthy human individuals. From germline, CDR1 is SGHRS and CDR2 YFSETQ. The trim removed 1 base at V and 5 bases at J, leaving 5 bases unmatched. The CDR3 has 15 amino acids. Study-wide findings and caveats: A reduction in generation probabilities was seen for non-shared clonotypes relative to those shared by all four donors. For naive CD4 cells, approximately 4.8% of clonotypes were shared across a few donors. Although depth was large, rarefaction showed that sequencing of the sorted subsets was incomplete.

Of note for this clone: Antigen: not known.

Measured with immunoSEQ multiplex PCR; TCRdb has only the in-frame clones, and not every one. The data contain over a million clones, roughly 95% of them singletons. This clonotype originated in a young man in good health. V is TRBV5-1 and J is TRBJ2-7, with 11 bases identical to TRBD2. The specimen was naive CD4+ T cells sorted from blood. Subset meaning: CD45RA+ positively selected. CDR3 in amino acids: CASSLTSGRFDEQYF. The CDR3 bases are TGCGCCAGCAGCTTGACTAGCGGGAGATTCGACGAGCAGTACTTC.